What follows are 30 T cell receptor beta chains derived from one specimen sequenced in a study of shared clonotypes between healthy human individuals. Assay used: immunoSEQ multiplex PCR; TCRdb lists only in-frame clones, some missing. This table holds 110,000 or so clones, around 66% found once. Source material: memory CD8+ T cells sorted from blood. Subset indicated: CD45RO+ cells pooled with CCR7-negative TemRA cells. All receptors derive from a woman in her thirties in good health.

CDR3 nucleotides: TGTGCCAGTTTTGACACCGGGGAGCTGTTTTTT. Protein product: CASFDTGELFF. V usage is TRBV19 and J usage is TRBJ2-2, with unresolved D. Germline V lookup: CDR1 LNHDA, CDR2 SQIVND (reference sequence). This CDR3 is built from 11 residues. Trimming left V 8 bases short and J 3 bases short, with 4 bases between. Full variable domain (remainder filled in from reference TRBV19 and TRBJ2-2): DGGITQSPKYLFRKEGQNVTLSCEQNLNHDAMYWYRQDPGQGLRLIYYSQIVNDFQKGDIAEGYSVSREKKESFPLTVTSAQKNPTAFYLCASFDTGELFFGEGSRLTVL.

V usage is TRBV11-1 and J usage is TRBJ2-7, with unresolved D. Germline V lookup: CDR1 SGHAT, CDR2 FQDESV (reference sequence). V was pared by 5 bases and J by 5 bases, with 16 bases between. CDR3 size: 14 residues. For the CDR3, the DNA is TGTGCCAGCAGCCCGGTATTGTCCGGCGACGAGCAGTACTTC. Its translation: CASSPVLSGDEQYF.

The V gene is TRBV6-6, the J gene TRBJ1-5; D is ambiguous. V lost 5 bases and J lost 5, with 13 bases in between. Germline loops: CDR1 MNHNY, CDR2 SVGAGI (reference sequence). There are 14 residues in the CDR3. The CDR3 DNA reads TGTGCCAGCAGTCTTTCGACGGGATATCAGCCCCAGCATTTT. Translating it yields CASSLSTGYQPQHF.

The rearrangement joins TRBV29-1 to TRBJ2-2, with 7 bases matching TRBD1. CDR1 is SQVTM and CDR2 is ANQGSEA in the germline V gene. Unmatched junction bases numbered 6, after V lost 6 bases and J lost 8 bases. This CDR3 is built from 12 residues. The CDR3 spells CSVEDRIGELFF. In nucleotides, the CDR3 is TGCAGCGTAGAGGACAGGATTGGGGAGCTGTTTTTT.

Worth noting for this clone: Different DNA sequences within this sample yield the same CDR3. The chain carries TRBV7-9 and TRBJ1-5, with 9 positions matching TRBD1. The germline gives CDR1 SEHNR, CDR2 FQNEAQ (reference sequence). CDR3 length: 15 residues. The V gene end was trimmed by 5 bases and the J gene end by 4 bases; junction bases not matched to a gene: 6. The CDR3 loop is CASSPQGAGNQPQHF. CDR3 bases: TGTGCCAGCAGCCCACAGGGGGCAGGAAATCAGCCCCAGCATTTT. Together with reference TRBV7-9 and TRBJ1-5, the CDR3 gives the full variable domain: DTGVSQNPRHKITKRGQNVTFRCDPISEHNRLYWYRQTLGQGPEFLTYFQNEAQLEKSRLLSDRFSAERPKGSFSTLEIQRTEQGDSAMYLCASSPQGAGNQPQHFGDGTRLSIL.

Of note for this clone: A much larger clone is a single base away; this may be a read error. The identical CDR3 is also encoded by other nucleotide sequences in the sample. V gene TRBV7-9 combines with J gene TRBJ2-1; 7 nucleotides line up with TRBD2. Trimming cost V 5 bases and J 0 bases; bases outside gene matches: 7. Germline V gene lookup returns CDR1 SEHNR and CDR2 FQNEAQ (reference sequence). This CDR3 has 16 residues. The CDR3 DNA reads TGTGCCAGCAGCCCCCGGGGAGGGAGCTCCTACAATGAGCAGTTCTTC. Translated, it gives CASSPRGGSSYNEQFF.

Here the CDR3 DNA reads TGTGCCAGCAGCCCCCAGCGGGATTCCTACGAGCAGTACTTC. Translation: CASSPQRDSYEQYF. V usage is TRBV7-6 and J usage is TRBJ2-7; 7 bases match TRBD2. CDR3 size: 14 residues. Germline CDR1 SGHVS, CDR2 FNYEAQ. V trimming: 5 bases; J trimming: 1 base; junction bases outside the gene matches: 5.

Concerning this clone itself: Given a much more abundant clone one base away, this may be a read error. This sequence joins TRBV5-1 and TRBJ2-3, with unresolved D. The CDR3 length is 12 residues. V was trimmed by 5 bases and J by 2 bases, leaving 6 bases between them. Germline CDR1 reads SGHRS; CDR2 reads YFSETQ. The CDR3 reads CASSYTTDTQYF. The DNA for the CDR3 is TGCGCCAGCAGTTATACCACAGATACGCAGTATTTT.

The rearrangement joins TRBV6-6 to TRBJ1-5, with D maybe TRBD1 (5 bases). Germline assignment: CDR1 MNHNY and CDR2 SVGAGI (reference sequence). This CDR3 is built from 11 residues. Trimming shortened V by 10 bases and J by 10 bases, and 14 bases separated the two germline ends. The CDR3 sequence: CATSGGGPQHF. The CDR3 bases are TGTGCCACCTCGGGGGGGGGACCCCAGCATTTT.

The J gene is TRBJ2-1, the V gene TRBV5-1, with D maybe TRBD1 (6 bases). Germline-derived CDR1 and CDR2 are SGHRS and YFSETQ. Trimming removed 2 bases at V and 1 base at J, with 10 bases between. This CDR3 spans 15 amino acids. The CDR3, as DNA: TGCGCCAGCAGCTTCGGGCAGGGGTCCTACAATGAGCAGTTCTTC. Translation: CASSFGQGSYNEQFF. The entire variable domain, with the rest obtained from reference TRBV5-1 and TRBJ2-1, is as follows: KAGVTQTPRYLIKTRGQQVTLSCSPISGHRSVSWYQQTPGQGLQFLFEYFSETQRNKGNFPGRFSGRQFSNSRSEMNVSTLELGDSALYLCASSFGQGSYNEQFFGPGTRLTVL.

The chain combines TRBV27 with TRBJ2-1, with TRBD1 identical over 7 bases. The CDR3 spans 14 residues. Germline V lookup: CDR1 MNHEY, CDR2 SMNVEV (reference sequence). Germline trimming cut 9 bases from V and 9 bases from J; bases unmatched to any gene: 14. CDR3 loop: CASRGQLCCGEQFF. CDR3 coding DNA: TGTGCCAGTAGGGGACAGCTCTGTTGTGGTGAGCAGTTCTTC.

The chain employs TRBV2 and TRBJ2-7; D not resolved. The CDR3 has 13 amino acids. Germline CDR1 is SNHLY and CDR2 is FYNNEI. V was clipped by 5 bases and J by 2 bases, with 10 bases between them. CDR3 bases: TGTGCCAGCAGTCCTCAAGGACCCTACGAGCAGTACTTC. Its protein is CASSPQGPYEQYF. The entire variable domain, with the rest obtained from reference TRBV2 and TRBJ2-7, is as follows: EPEVTQTPSHQVTQMGQEVILRCVPISNHLYFYWYRQILGQKVEFLVSFYNNEISEKSEIFDDQFSVERPDGSNFTLKIRSTKLEDSAMYFCASSPQGPYEQYFGPGTRLTVT.

The chain links TRBV19 to TRBJ2-7; D gene ambiguous. The CDR3 length is 14 residues. The V end was cut by 3 bases, the J end by 3 bases, with 12 bases between. Per germline, CDR1 LNHDA and CDR2 SQIVND (reference sequence). The CDR3 reads CASSIGLSNYEQYF. In DNA form, the CDR3 reads TGTGCCAGTAGTATCGGCCTTTCTAACTACGAGCAGTACTTC.

This clone was recorded a few times. V gene TRBV2 combines with J gene TRBJ1-5; 10 bases line up with TRBD1. The CDR3 is 15 amino acids. The J segment lost 7 bases and the V segment lost 6 bases, leaving 9 bases of the junction unmatched. Germline loops: CDR1 SNHLY, CDR2 FYNNEI. CDR3 bases: TGTGCCAGCAGCCCCGGGACAGGGGAACACCAGCCCCAGCATTTT. This encodes CASSPGTGEHQPQHF.

This clone was recorded many times. The CDR3 nucleotides are TGTGCCAGCAGCCCCACGAACACTGAAGCTTTCTTT. This codes for CASSPTNTEAFF. The chain carries TRBV7-9 and TRBJ1-1; D unclear. Germline V gives CDR1 SEHNR, CDR2 FQNEAQ (reference sequence). The CDR3 has 12 amino acids. V lost 5 bases to trimming and J lost 1 base, with 5 bases between them.

This clone was seen ten or more times. The rearrangement links TRBV19 to TRBJ2-7; possible D gene TRBD2, 6 bases. V lost 3 bases to trimming and J lost 5 bases, with 17 bases between them. This CDR3 is 15 amino acids long. Germline V gene data show CDR1 as LNHDA and CDR2 as SQIVND (reference sequence). The DNA for the CDR3 is TGTGCCAGTAGTATTCAGGGCGGGGCTGTTCACGAGCAGTACTTC. Translating it yields CASSIQGGAVHEQYF.

The chain carries TRBV21-1 and TRBJ2-1; the D call of TRBD2 is as the table states it, not checked on the DNA. TRBV21-1 is recorded as a pseudogene. The CDR3 spans 15 residues. The CDR3 DNA follows: TGTGCCAGCAGCATCTCCAGCGGCCGATGGGATGAGCAGTTCTTC. Its protein is CASSISSGRWDEQFF.

The J gene is TRBJ2-5, the V gene TRBV19; TRBD2 matches at 14 bases. J was trimmed by 7 bases and V by 3 bases; bases with no gene match: 1. The CDR3 is made up of 14 amino acids. CDR1 is LNHDA, CDR2 SQIVND, per germline (reference sequence). The CDR3 bases are TGTGCCAGTAGTATCGGGACTAGCGGGGGGACCCAGTACTTC. Translating it yields CASSIGTSGGTQYF.

The rearrangement links TRBV7-9 to TRBJ1-1; D is unclear. This CDR3 spans 13 amino acids. V lost 5 bases, J lost 5 bases, and 12 bases lay in between. Germline V gene data show CDR1 as SEHNR and CDR2 as FQNEAQ (reference sequence). CDR3 loop: CASSPHLLTEAFF. CDR3 sequence (DNA): TGTGCCAGCAGCCCCCACCTCTTAACTGAAGCTTTCTTT. The entire variable domain, with the rest obtained from reference TRBV7-9 and TRBJ1-1, is as follows: DTGVSQNPRHKITKRGQNVTFRCDPISEHNRLYWYRQTLGQGPEFLTYFQNEAQLEKSRLLSDRFSAERPKGSFSTLEIQRTEQGDSAMYLCASSPHLLTEAFFGQGTRLTVV.

The CDR3 reads CASSEACGRGFMSGANVLTF. The CDR3 nucleotides are TGTGCCAGCAGTGAAGCCTGTGGCAGGGGGTTTATGTCTGGGGCCAACGTCCTGACTTTC. V is TRBV2 and J is TRBJ2-6; 7 nucleotides agree with TRBD1. V was pared by 0 bases and J by 1 base, with 12 bases of the junction left unmatched. Looked up from germline, CDR1 is SNHLY and CDR2 is FYNNEI. The CDR3 has 20 amino acids.

In this sample, this clone turned up many times. The V and J genes are TRBV9 and TRBJ1-1; D perhaps matches TRBD1 (5 bases). This CDR3 has 15 residues. The germline V and J ends were trimmed by 0 bases and 0 bases, with 9 bases remaining between them. Germline lookup yields CDR1 SGDLS and CDR2 YYNGEE. CDR3 sequence: CASSVEKQVNTEAFF. Written as DNA, the CDR3 is TGTGCCAGCAGCGTAGAGAAACAGGTGAACACTGAAGCTTTCTTT. Full variable domain (rest looked up from reference TRBV9 and TRBJ1-1): DSGVTQTPKHLITATGQRVTLRCSPRSGDLSVYWYQQSLDQGLQFLIQYYNGEERAKGNILERFSAQQFPDLHSELNLSSLELGDSALYFCASSVEKQVNTEAFFGQGTRLTVV.

CDR3 sequence reads: CASSTLSGAEKLFF. The CDR3 DNA sequence: TGTGCCAGCAGTACTTTGTCAGGAGCGGAAAAACTGTTTTTT. The chain has TRBV27 and TRBJ1-4; D is uncertain. The V and J ends lost 5 bases and 8 bases respectively, with 15 bases between them. Germline V gives CDR1 MNHEY, CDR2 SMNVEV (reference sequence). There are 14 residues in the CDR3. The full variable domain, rest sourced from reference TRBV27 and TRBJ1-4, is EAQVTQNPRYLITVTGKKLTVTCSQNMNHEYMSWYRQDPGLGLRQIYYSMNVEVTDKGDVPEGYKVSRKEKRNFPLILESPSPNQTSLYFCASSTLSGAEKLFFGSGTQLSVL.

This chain joins TRBV28 and TRBJ2-3; no definite D call. The V end lost 4 bases, the J end lost 3 bases, and 11 bases lay between the germline ends. CDR1 and CDR2 (germline): MDHEN, SYDVKM. CDR3 length: 14 amino acids. The CDR3: CASSYSSRTDTQYF. The CDR3 DNA is TGTGCCAGCAGTTACTCGTCCCGGACAGATACGCAGTATTTT.

The V gene is TRBV6-6, the J gene TRBJ2-7; no clear D. The CDR3 loop spans 13 amino acids. The germline gives CDR1 MNHNY, CDR2 SVGAGI (reference sequence). CDR3 in DNA: TGTGCCAGCAGTTCCAGTATTTACGATGGCCCGAGTGTC. Protein: CASSSSIYDGPSV.

This clone occurred a few times. The CDR3: CASSGGTYEQYF. The DNA for the CDR3 is TGTGCCAGTAGCGGGGGCACCTACGAGCAGTACTTC. The chain couples TRBV19 to TRBJ2-7, with D perhaps matching TRBD1 or TRBD2 (6 bases each). Per the germline V gene, CDR1 is LNHDA and CDR2 is SQIVND (reference sequence). CDR3 size: 12 residues. V was cut by 6 bases and J by 2 bases, with 8 bases left in between.

This sequence joins TRBV5-6 and TRBJ1-3, with D unclear. Germline assignment: CDR1 SGHDT and CDR2 YYEEEE. There are 17 residues in the CDR3. V lost 2 bases to trimming and J lost 1 base, with 16 bases between them. The chain's CDR3 is CASSLGIYGVSGNTIYF. Here the CDR3 DNA reads TGTGCCAGCAGCTTAGGAATATATGGGGTTTCTGGAAACACCATATATTTT. Full variable domain (missing parts from reference TRBV5-6 and TRBJ1-3): DAGVTQSPTHLIKTRGQQVTLRCSPKSGHDTVSWYQQALGQGPQFIFQYYEEEERQRGNFPDRFSGHQFPNYSSELNVNALLLGDSALYLCASSLGIYGVSGNTIYFGEGSWLTVV.

The genes are TRBV19 and TRBJ2-7; 8 bases fit TRBD1. J gave up 1 base and V 6 bases, and 8 bases lay outside the gene matches. Germline-derived CDR1 and CDR2 are LNHDA and SQIVND (reference sequence). This CDR3 has 15 amino acids. CDR3 nucleotides: TGTGCCAGTAGCCCCCGGACAGGGTCTTCCTACGAGCAGTACTTC. It yields the protein CASSPRTGSSYEQYF.

This clone was seen a few times. The chain employs TRBV4-1 and TRBJ1-3; D remains ambiguous. Germline V lookup: CDR1 MGHRA, CDR2 YSYEKL. V was cut by 4 bases and J by 0 bases, with 10 bases left in between. The CDR3 consists of 15 residues. CDR3 DNA: TGCGCCAGCAGCCCCAGACCGATCTCTGGAAACACCATATATTTT. It yields the protein CASSPRPISGNTIYF.

The gene calls are TRBV4-1 and TRBJ2-7; 11 nucleotides agree with TRBD1. The CDR3 is 15 amino acids. V was pared by 4 bases and J by 3 bases, with 5 bases of the junction left unmatched. Germline loops: CDR1 MGHRA, CDR2 YSYEKL. The CDR3 loop is CASSPGQGGDYEQYF. CDR3 in DNA: TGCGCCAGCAGCCCGGGACAGGGGGGTGACTACGAGCAGTACTTC.

The V call is TRBV7-9, the J call TRBJ2-4; TRBD2 matches 7 bases. Germline lookup yields CDR1 SEHNR and CDR2 FQNEAQ (reference sequence). V lost 11 bases to trimming and J lost 1 base; unmatched junction nucleotides: 17. This CDR3 is built from 17 residues. The CDR3 spells CASSGVAGPGAKNIQYF. CDR3 in DNA: TGTGCCTCATCCGGAGTAGCGGGCCCGGGGGCCAAAAACATTCAGTACTTC. The complete variable domain, with remaining parts taken from reference TRBV7-9 and TRBJ2-4, reads DTGVSQNPRHKITKRGQNVTFRCDPISEHNRLYWYRQTLGQGPEFLTYFQNEAQLEKSRLLSDRFSAERPKGSFSTLEIQRTEQGDSAMYLCASSGVAGPGAKNIQYFGAGTRLSVL.